Listed below are T cell receptor beta chains from one sample, sequenced in a study of T cell responses to AZD1222 COVID-19 vaccine. Sequencing was performed with immunoSEQ multiplex PCR; in TCRdb, only in-frame clones are kept and a portion is missing. The sample consists of about 130,000 clones, about nine tenths of them appearing once. This specimen consisted of peripheral blood, obtained on day 0 of AZD1222 vaccination. These receptors came from an adult in good health. Each CDR3 is given without its conserved first and last residue. The order of the fields is J gene, V gene, CDR3 protein.

J gene: TRBJ2-1; V gene: TRBV5-6; CDR3 protein: ASSLGGSNEQF
J gene: TRBJ1-1; V gene: TRBV10-2; CDR3 protein: ASSPTVVLGTEAF
J gene: TRBJ2-7; V gene: TRBV28; CDR3 protein: ASSSGGVVSYEQY
J gene: TRBJ2-5; V gene: TRBV28; CDR3 protein: ASSPGTGFEETQY
J gene: TRBJ2-1; V gene: TRBV24-1; CDR3 protein: ATSDSLAGGLGEQF
J gene: TRBJ1-5; V gene: TRBV7-6; CDR3 protein: ASSQDRGQPQH
J gene: TRBJ2-3; V gene: TRBV5-1; CDR3 protein: ASSLYLTGAGTDTQY
J gene: TRBJ2-3; V gene: TRBV13; CDR3 protein: ASSTYVQGEGDTQY
J gene: TRBJ1-2; V gene: TRBV7-3; CDR3 protein: ASSPGPPYGYT
J gene: TRBJ1-1; V gene: TRBV11-2; CDR3 protein: ASSHMSGTGIRRDTEAF
J gene: TRBJ2-5; V gene: TRBV6-5; CDR3 protein: ASSWAGGQETQY